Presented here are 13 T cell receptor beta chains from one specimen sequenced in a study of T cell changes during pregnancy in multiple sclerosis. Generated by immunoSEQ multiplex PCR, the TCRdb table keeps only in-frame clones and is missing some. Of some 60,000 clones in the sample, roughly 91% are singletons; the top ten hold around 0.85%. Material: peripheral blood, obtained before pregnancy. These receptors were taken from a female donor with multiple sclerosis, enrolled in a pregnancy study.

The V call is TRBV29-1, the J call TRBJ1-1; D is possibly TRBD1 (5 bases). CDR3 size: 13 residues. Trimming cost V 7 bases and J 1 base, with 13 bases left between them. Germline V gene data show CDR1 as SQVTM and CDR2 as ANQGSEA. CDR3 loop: CSGDKTGNTEAFF. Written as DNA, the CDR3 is TGCAGCGGCGATAAAACAGGGAACACTGAAGCTTTCTTT.

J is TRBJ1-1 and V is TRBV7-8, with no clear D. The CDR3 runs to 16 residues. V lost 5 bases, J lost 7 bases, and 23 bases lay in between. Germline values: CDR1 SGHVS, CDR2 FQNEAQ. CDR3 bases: TGTGCCAGCAGCCGTCTGGGCCAAATATCCGAACTTGAAGCTTTCTTT. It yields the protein CASSRLGQISELEAFF.

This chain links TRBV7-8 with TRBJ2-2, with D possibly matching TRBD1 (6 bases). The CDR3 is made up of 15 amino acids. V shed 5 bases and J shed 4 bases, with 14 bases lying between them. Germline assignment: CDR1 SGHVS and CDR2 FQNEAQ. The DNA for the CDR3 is TGTGCCAGCAGCCCCTGGGGACAAATCACCGGGGAGCTGTTTTTT. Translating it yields CASSPWGQITGELFF.

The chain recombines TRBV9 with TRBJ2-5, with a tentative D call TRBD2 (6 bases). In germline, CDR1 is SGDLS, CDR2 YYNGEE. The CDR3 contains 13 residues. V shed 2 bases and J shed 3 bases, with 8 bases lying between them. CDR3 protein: CASSVSGEETQYF. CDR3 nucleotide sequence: TGTGCCAGCAGCGTCTCGGGGGAAGAGACCCAGTACTTC.

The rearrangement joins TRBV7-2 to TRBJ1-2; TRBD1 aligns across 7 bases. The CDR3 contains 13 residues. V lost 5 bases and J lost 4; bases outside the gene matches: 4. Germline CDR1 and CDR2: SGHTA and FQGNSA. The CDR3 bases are TGTGCCAGCAGCGTCGGGACAGCCTATGGCTACACCTTC. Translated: CASSVGTAYGYTF.

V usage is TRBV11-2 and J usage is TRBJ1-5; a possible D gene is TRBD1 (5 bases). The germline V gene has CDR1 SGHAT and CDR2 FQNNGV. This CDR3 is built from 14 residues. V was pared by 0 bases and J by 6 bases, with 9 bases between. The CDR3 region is CASSLEGGSQPQHF. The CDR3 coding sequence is TGTGCCAGCAGCTTAGAGGGGGGAAGTCAGCCCCAGCATTTT.

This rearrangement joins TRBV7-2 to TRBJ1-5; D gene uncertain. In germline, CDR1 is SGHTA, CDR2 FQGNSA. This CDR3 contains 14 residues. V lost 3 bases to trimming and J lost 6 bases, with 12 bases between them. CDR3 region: CASSFDTRPQPQHF. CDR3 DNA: TGTGCCAGCAGCTTCGACACTAGGCCTCAGCCCCAGCATTTT. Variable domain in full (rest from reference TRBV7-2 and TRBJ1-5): GAGVSQSPSNKVTEKGKDVELRCDPISGHTALYWYRQSLGQGLEFLIYFQGNSAPDKSGLPSDRFSAERTGGSVSTLTIQRTQQEDSAVYLCASSFDTRPQPQHFGDGTRLSIL.

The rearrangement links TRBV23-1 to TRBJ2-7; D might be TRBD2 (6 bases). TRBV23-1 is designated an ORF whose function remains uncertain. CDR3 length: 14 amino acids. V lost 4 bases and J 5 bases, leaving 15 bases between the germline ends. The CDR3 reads CASSLGTHPDEQYF. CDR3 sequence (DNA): TGCGCCAGCAGTCTTGGGACTCACCCCGACGAGCAGTACTTC.

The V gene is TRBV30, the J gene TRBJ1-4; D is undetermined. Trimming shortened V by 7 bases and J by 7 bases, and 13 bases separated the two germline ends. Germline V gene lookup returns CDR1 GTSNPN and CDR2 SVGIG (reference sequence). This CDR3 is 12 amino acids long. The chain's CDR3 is CASGPRGEKLFF. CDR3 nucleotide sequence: TGTGCCTCCGGACCGCGGGGTGAAAAACTGTTTTTT.

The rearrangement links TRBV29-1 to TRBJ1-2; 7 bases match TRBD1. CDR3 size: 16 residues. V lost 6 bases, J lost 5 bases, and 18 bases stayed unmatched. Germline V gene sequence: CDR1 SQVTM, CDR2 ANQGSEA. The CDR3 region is CSVRPAGTVPQYGYTF. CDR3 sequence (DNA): TGCAGCGTCCGACCAGCCGGGACAGTCCCGCAGTATGGCTACACCTTC.

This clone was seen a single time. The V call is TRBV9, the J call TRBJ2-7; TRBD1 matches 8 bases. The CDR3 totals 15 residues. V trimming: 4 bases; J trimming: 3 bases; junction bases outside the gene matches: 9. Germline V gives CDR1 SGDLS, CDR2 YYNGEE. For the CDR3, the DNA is TGTGCCAGCAGCCCGACCGGGACAGGAATCTACGAGCAGTACTTC. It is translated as CASSPTGTGIYEQYF.

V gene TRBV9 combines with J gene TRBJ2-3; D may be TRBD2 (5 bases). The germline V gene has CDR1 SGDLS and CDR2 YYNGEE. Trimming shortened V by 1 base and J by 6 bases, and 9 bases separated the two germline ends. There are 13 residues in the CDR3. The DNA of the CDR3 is TGTGCCAGCAGCGTACTAGCTGCTGATACGCAGTATTTT. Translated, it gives CASSVLAADTQYF. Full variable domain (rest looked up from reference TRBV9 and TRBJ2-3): DSGVTQTPKHLITATGQRVTLRCSPRSGDLSVYWYQQSLDQGLQFLIQYYNGEERAKGNILERFSAQQFPDLHSELNLSSLELGDSALYFCASSVLAADTQYFGPGTRLTVL.

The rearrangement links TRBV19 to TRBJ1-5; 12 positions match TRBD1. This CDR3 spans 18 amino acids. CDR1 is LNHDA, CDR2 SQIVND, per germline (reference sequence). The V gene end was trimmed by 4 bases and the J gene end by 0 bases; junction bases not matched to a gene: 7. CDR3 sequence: CASSKPGQGANSNQPQHF. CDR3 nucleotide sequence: TGTGCCAGTAGTAAGCCGGGACAGGGGGCCAATAGCAATCAGCCCCAGCATTTT.